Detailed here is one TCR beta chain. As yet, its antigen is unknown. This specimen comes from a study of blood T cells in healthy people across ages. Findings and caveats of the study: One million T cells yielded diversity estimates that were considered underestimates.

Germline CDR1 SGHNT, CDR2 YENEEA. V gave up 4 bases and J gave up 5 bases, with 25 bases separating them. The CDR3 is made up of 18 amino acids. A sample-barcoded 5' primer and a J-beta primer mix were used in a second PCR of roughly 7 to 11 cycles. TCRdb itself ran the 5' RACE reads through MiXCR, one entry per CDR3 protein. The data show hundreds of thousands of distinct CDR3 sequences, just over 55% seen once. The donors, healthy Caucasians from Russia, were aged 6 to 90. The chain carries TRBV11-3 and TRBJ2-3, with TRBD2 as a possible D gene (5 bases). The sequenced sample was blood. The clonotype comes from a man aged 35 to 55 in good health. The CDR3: CASSSTTADSPEGDTQYF. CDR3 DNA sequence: TGTGCCAGCAGCTCTACAACGGCGGACTCCCCAGAGGGAGATACGCAGTATTTT. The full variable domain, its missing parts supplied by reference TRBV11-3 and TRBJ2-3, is EAGVVQSPRYKIIEKKQPVAFWCNPISGHNTLYWYLQNLGQGPELLIRYENEEAVDDSQLPKDRFSAERLKGVDSTLKIQPAELGDSAVYLCASSSTTADSPEGDTQYFGPGTRLTVL.